The 24 T cell receptor beta chains given below trace back to one sample, sequenced in a study of OX40 agonist ivuxolimab in advanced cancers. Assay: immunoSEQ multiplex PCR; the TCRdb copy retains only in-frame clones and omits some. The table lists thousands of clones, over 70% of them singletons, with around 17% in the top ten. Sequenced material: CD4+ or CD8+ T cells sorted from blood, taken in a trial of the OX40 agonist ivuxolimab. These receptors originate from an adult with an advanced solid tumor such as melanoma, head and neck, liver or kidney cancer.

In nucleotides, the CDR3 is TGTGCCAGTAGTATACTCGGGTCGGTGAGCACTGAAGCTTTCTTT. This codes for CASSILGSVSTEAFF. This chain joins TRBV19 and TRBJ1-1, with D unclear. V was clipped by 2 bases and J by 4 bases, with 14 bases between them. CDR3 length: 15 residues. CDR1 is LNHDA, CDR2 SQIVND, per germline (reference sequence).

V usage is TRBV7-2 and J usage is TRBJ2-3; 13 bases fit TRBD2. V was clipped by 5 bases and J by 11 bases; unmatched bases: 7. This CDR3 has 14 residues. Germline loops: CDR1 SGHTA, CDR2 FQGNSA. The CDR3 region has the DNA TGTGCCAGCAGCCCCTGGACTAGCGGGGGCGGGCAGTATTTT. Residues: CASSPWTSGGGQYF.

As to this clone: Other DNA sequences of this sample code for an identical CDR3. CDR3 residues: CASSLGFGTEAFF. The DNA of the CDR3 is TGTGCCAGCAGCTTAGGCTTCGGAACTGAAGCTTTCTTT. This sequence joins TRBV5-6 and TRBJ1-1; D not resolved. The CDR3 is 13 residues long. CDR1 and CDR2 from the germline V gene are SGHDT and YYEEEE. Trimming took off 2 bases at V and 5 bases at J, with 10 bases between the two ends.

The rearrangement uses TRBV27 and TRBJ2-3; weak D call: TRBD2 (7 bases). The CDR3 runs 16 residues. The V gene's germline CDR1 is MNHEY and CDR2 SMNVEV (reference sequence). V gave up 3 bases and J gave up 6 bases, with 19 bases separating them. The chain's CDR3 is CASSFWAGAPGDTQYF. The CDR3 nucleotides are TGTGCCAGCAGTTTCTGGGCGGGGGCCCCGGGGGATACGCAGTATTTT.

This clone was seen more than once but under ten times. The CDR3 DNA is TGTGCCAGCAGTGAGACCGGGTCCTACGAGCAGTACTTC. It translates to CASSETGSYEQYF. This sequence joins TRBV25-1 and TRBJ2-7; D is unclear. The germline gives CDR1 MGHDK, CDR2 SYGVNS. The length of the CDR3 is 13 residues. V lost 3 bases and J 1 base, leaving 7 bases between the germline ends.

This chain joins TRBV7-6 and TRBJ1-1, with D hard to call. Germline CDR1 reads SGHVS; CDR2 reads FNYEAQ. V was cut by 5 bases and J by 1 base, with 17 bases left in between. The CDR3 has 16 amino acids. CDR3 loop: CASSKGRITRNTEAFF. The CDR3 DNA is TGTGCCAGCAGCAAGGGTAGGATCACCCGGAACACTGAAGCTTTCTTT.

J is TRBJ2-7 and V is TRBV7-9, with a weak D call TRBD1 (6 bases). This CDR3 is 13 amino acids long. V dropped 3 bases and J dropped 7 bases, with 13 bases sitting between them. Per the germline V gene, CDR1 is SEHNR and CDR2 is FQNEAQ (reference sequence). CDR3 sequence: CASSLLQGVEQYF. The CDR3 bases are TGTGCCAGCAGCTTGTTACAGGGAGTGGAGCAGTACTTC. The complete variable domain, with remaining parts taken from reference TRBV7-9 and TRBJ2-7, reads DTGVSQNPRHKITKRGQNVTFRCDPISEHNRLYWYRQTLGQGPEFLTYFQNEAQLEKSRLLSDRFSAERPKGSFSTLEIQRTEQGDSAMYLCASSLLQGVEQYFGPGTRLTVT.

The chain recombines TRBV19 with TRBJ1-5; 7 nucleotides agree with TRBD1. The ends lost 3 bases at V and 3 bases at J; junction bases unmatched: 5. This CDR3 has 15 amino acids. Germline CDR1 and CDR2: LNHDA and SQIVND (reference sequence). The CDR3, as DNA: TGTGCCAGTAGTATTCTGGACAGGAACAATCAGCCCCAGCATTTT. The encoded protein is CASSILDRNNQPQHF.

V gene TRBV6-1 combines with J gene TRBJ1-4; D possibly corresponds to TRBD1 (5 bases). Germline CDR1 MNHNS, CDR2 SASEGT. There are 15 residues in the CDR3. The V end lost 6 bases, the J end lost 4 bases, and 15 bases lay between the germline ends. The CDR3 coding sequence is TGTGCCAGCAGCGCTCTGCAGGGCGTTAATGAAAAACTGTTTTTT. Translation gives CASSALQGVNEKLFF.

This chain connects TRBV6-5 to TRBJ2-7, with D uncertain. CDR1 and CDR2 from the germline V gene are MNHEY and SVGAGI. V was shortened by 0 bases and J by 7 bases, with 13 bases between the two germline ends. The CDR3 totals 14 residues. The CDR3 sequence: CASSYSVAPGEQYF. CDR3 nucleotide sequence: TGTGCCAGCAGTTACTCGGTCGCGCCTGGGGAGCAGTACTTC.

The rearrangement uses TRBV4-3 and TRBJ1-2; the match to TRBD1 covers 8 bases. This CDR3 comprises 15 residues. V dropped 0 bases and J dropped 7; count of bases not matched to a gene: 7. CDR1 and CDR2 (germline): LGHNA, YSLEER. The CDR3 DNA reads TGCGCCAGCAGCCAAGAGTATGGAACAGGGGGTGGCTACACCTTC. Translating gives CASSQEYGTGGGYTF.

The chain employs TRBV7-9 and TRBJ2-3, with 10 bases identical to TRBD2. This CDR3 has 15 residues. V trimming: 1 base; J trimming: 3 bases; junction bases outside the gene matches: 1. In germline, CDR1 is SEHNR, CDR2 FQNEAQ (reference sequence). CDR3 loop: CASSLVLAGTDTQYF. CDR3 DNA: TGTGCCAGCAGCTTAGTACTAGCGGGGACAGATACGCAGTATTTT.

This clone has more than one count but fewer than ten. The CDR3 DNA sequence: TGTGCCAGCAGTGAATGGGCCCTAGTAGAGGAAAAACTGTTTTTT. Residues: CASSEWALVEEKLFF. The chain uses TRBV6-1 and TRBJ1-4; the D is unclear. V lost 2 bases and J 8 bases, leaving 15 bases between the germline ends. Looked up from germline, CDR1 is MNHNS and CDR2 is SASEGT. This CDR3 comprises 15 residues.

By proportion, this clone is large. J is TRBJ1-1 and V is TRBV11-1; maybe TRBD1 (5 bases). The germline V and J ends were trimmed by 3 bases and 5 bases, with 10 bases remaining between them. In germline, CDR1 is SGHAT, CDR2 FQDESV (reference sequence). The CDR3 length is 13 residues. The chain's CDR3 is CASSLGGRTEAFF. Here the CDR3 DNA reads TGTGCCAGCAGCTTGGGGGGGAGGACTGAAGCTTTCTTT.

V gene TRBV4-3 combines with J gene TRBJ2-1; a possible D gene is TRBD1 (6 bases). The CDR3 spans 16 residues. The V gene's germline CDR1 is LGHNA and CDR2 YSLEER. V dropped 0 bases and J dropped 1 base, with 10 bases sitting between them. For the CDR3, the DNA is TGCGCCAGCAGCCAAGATGTCCAGGGGTCCTACAATGAGCAGTTCTTC. Protein product: CASSQDVQGSYNEQFF.

The chain carries TRBV25-1 and TRBJ2-7, with a tentative D call TRBD2 (5 bases). The germline V gene has CDR1 MGHDK and CDR2 SYGVNS. The CDR3 spans 14 residues. Trimming removed 7 bases from V and 2 bases from J, with 15 bases in between. This CDR3 is CASIGGSEPYEQYF. In DNA form, the CDR3 reads TGTGCCAGCATAGGAGGTTCAGAGCCCTACGAGCAGTACTTC.

CDR3 region: CASSLAVTGGDEQFF. CDR3 bases: TGCGCCAGCAGCCTGGCGGTAACAGGGGGCGATGAGCAGTTCTTC. This rearrangement joins TRBV5-1 to TRBJ2-1; TRBD1 aligns across 9 bases. J lost 8 bases, V lost 4 bases, and 10 bases had no gene match. The CDR3 length is 15 residues. Germline assignment: CDR1 SGHRS and CDR2 YFSETQ. The complete variable domain, with remaining parts taken from reference TRBV5-1 and TRBJ2-1, reads KAGVTQTPRYLIKTRGQQVTLSCSPISGHRSVSWYQQTPGQGLQFLFEYFSETQRNKGNFPGRFSGRQFSNSRSEMNVSTLELGDSALYLCASSLAVTGGDEQFFGPGTRLTVL.

This clone was picked up a small number of times. At one boundary the junction diverges from the germline segment, which might be a read error. V usage is TRBV10-3 and J usage is TRBJ2-3; D is unclear. The CDR3 is made up of 12 amino acids. The germline gives CDR1 ENHRY, CDR2 SYGVKD. CDR3 DNA sequence: TGTGCCAGCAGTTACTCAACAGATACGCAGTATTTT. Its translation: CASSYSTDTQYF.

This clone was seen a few times. V usage is TRBV6-1 and J usage is TRBJ2-2; the D call may be TRBD1 or TRBD2 (5 bases each). CDR3 length: 16 residues. The germline V gene encodes CDR1 MNHNS and CDR2 SASEGT. Deletions cut 4 bases from V and 7 bases from J, with 19 bases between. The CDR3 DNA is TGTGCCAGCAGTGTCCCAGAGGGGAAACGGTTCGGGGAGCTGTTTTTT. It codes for CASSVPEGKRFGELFF.

The chain links TRBV11-2 to TRBJ2-6; D uncertain. V dropped 5 bases and J dropped 5 bases, with 22 bases sitting between them. CDR3 size: 18 residues. Germline V CDR1 and CDR2: SGHAT, FQNNGV. The CDR3 DNA is TGTGCCAGCAGCGGATCAACAAAGCAACAAAGTCGGGCCAACGTCCTGACTTTC. This sequence encodes CASSGSTKQQSRANVLTF.

Sample share makes this clone large (0.1 to 1%). The rearrangement joins TRBV4-2 to TRBJ2-7; 7 nucleotides line up with TRBD2. The V gene end was trimmed by 5 bases and the J gene end by 5 bases; junction bases not matched to a gene: 12. CDR3 size: 15 residues. Germline V CDR1 and CDR2: LGHNA, YNFKEQ. The CDR3 coding sequence is TGTGCCAGCAGCACGGGGCTAGCGGAATTCAACGAGCAGTACTTC. Its translation is CASSTGLAEFNEQYF.

Details on this clone: This sample also contains other DNA sequences that code for the same CDR3. This chain links TRBV9 with TRBJ2-2; D call uncertain. The CDR3 has 13 amino acids. The germline CDR1 and CDR2 sequences are SGDLS and YYNGEE. V gave up 2 bases and J gave up 5 bases, with 7 bases separating them. CDR3 protein: CASSVEGTGELFF. The CDR3 coding sequence is TGTGCCAGCAGCGTCGAAGGAACCGGGGAGCTGTTTTTT.

The chain couples TRBV4-1 to TRBJ1-6; a possible D gene is TRBD1 (6 bases). CDR1 and CDR2 (germline): MGHRA, YSYEKL. CDR3 size: 15 residues. The V gene lost 2 bases and the J gene lost 7 bases, with 12 bases spanning the gap. CDR3 region: CASSQRPQGNSPLHF. The CDR3 nucleotides read TGCGCCAGCAGCCAAAGGCCCCAGGGGAATTCACCCCTCCACTTT.

This clone came up once. The genes are TRBV9 and TRBJ2-1, with 7 bases that match TRBD2. Germline assignment: CDR1 SGDLS and CDR2 YYNGEE. V lost 3 bases to trimming and J lost 1 base; unmatched junction nucleotides: 4. This CDR3 is built from 15 residues. CDR3 coding DNA: TGTGCCAGCAGCGACCGCGGGGGTTCCTACAATGAGCAGTTCTTC. It yields the protein CASSDRGGSYNEQFF.